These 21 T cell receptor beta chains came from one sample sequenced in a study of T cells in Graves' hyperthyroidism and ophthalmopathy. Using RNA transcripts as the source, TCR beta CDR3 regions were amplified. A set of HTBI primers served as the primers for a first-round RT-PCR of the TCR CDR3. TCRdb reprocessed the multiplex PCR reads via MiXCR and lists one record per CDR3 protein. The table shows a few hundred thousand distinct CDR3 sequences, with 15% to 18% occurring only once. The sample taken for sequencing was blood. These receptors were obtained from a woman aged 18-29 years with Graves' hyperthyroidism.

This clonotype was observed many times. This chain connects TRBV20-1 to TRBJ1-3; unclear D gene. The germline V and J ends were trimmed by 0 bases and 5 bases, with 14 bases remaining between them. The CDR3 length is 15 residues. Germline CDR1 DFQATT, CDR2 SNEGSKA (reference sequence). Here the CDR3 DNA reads TGCAGTGCTAGAGAAAGTGCTAGAGGGCGAAACACCATATATTTT. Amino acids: CSARESARGRNTIYF.

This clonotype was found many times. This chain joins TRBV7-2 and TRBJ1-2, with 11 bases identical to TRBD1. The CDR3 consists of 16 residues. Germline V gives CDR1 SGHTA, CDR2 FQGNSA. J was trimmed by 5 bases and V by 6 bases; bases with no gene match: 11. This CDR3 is CASSRRTGGAFYGYTF. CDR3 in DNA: TGTGCCAGCAGTCGTAGGACAGGGGGCGCCTTTTATGGCTACACCTTC.

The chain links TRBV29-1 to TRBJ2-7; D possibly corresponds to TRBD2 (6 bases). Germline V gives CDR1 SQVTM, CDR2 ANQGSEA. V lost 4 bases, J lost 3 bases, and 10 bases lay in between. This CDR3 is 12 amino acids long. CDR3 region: CSVVSGGYEQYF. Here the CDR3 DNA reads TGCAGCGTTGTATCCGGGGGCTACGAGCAGTACTTC.

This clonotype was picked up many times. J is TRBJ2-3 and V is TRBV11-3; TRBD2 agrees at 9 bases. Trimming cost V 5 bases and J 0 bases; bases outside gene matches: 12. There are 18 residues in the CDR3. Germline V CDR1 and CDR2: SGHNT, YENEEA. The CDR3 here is CASSDYSMAGGSTDTQYF. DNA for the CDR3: TGTGCCAGCAGCGATTATTCGATGGCGGGGGGGAGCACAGATACGCAGTATTTT.

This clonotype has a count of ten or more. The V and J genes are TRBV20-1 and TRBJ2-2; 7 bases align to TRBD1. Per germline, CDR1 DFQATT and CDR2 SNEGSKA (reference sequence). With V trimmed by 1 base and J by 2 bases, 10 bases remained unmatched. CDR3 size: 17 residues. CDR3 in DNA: TGCAGTGCTAGAGGTGTGTCGGGGACAGCTAACACCGGGGAGCTGTTTTTT. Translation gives CSARGVSGTANTGELFF.

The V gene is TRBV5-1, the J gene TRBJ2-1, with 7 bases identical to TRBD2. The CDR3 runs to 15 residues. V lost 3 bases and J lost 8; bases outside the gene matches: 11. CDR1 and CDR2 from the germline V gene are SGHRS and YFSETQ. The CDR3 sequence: CASSYQAGLGDEQFF. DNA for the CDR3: TGCGCCAGCAGCTACCAAGCGGGGTTGGGCGATGAGCAGTTCTTC.

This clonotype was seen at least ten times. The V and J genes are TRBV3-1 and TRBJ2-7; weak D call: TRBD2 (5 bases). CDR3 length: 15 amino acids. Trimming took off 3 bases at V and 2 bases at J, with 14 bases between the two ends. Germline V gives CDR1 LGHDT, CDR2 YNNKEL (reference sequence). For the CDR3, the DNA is TGTGCCAGCAGCCATCGGGGAGCCCGGACCTACGAGCAGTACTTC. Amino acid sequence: CASSHRGARTYEQYF.

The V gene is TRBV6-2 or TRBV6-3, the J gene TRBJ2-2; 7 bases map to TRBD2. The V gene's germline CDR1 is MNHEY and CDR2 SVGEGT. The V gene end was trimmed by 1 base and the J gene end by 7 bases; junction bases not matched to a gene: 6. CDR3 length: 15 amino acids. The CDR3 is CASSYLAGEGGELFF. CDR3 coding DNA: TGTGCCAGCAGTTACTTGGCGGGAGAGGGCGGGGAGCTGTTTTTT.

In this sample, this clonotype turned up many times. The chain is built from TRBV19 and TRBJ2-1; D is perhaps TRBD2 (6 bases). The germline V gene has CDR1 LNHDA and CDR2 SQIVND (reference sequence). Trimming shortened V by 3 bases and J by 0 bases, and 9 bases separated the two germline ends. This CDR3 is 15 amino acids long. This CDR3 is CASSMRGSSYNEQFF. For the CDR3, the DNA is TGTGCCAGTAGTATGCGGGGTAGCTCCTACAATGAGCAGTTCTTC.

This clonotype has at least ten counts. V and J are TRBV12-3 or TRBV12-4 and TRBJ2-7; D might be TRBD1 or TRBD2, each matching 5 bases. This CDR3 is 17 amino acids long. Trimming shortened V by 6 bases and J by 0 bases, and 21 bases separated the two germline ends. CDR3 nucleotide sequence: TGTGCCAGCAGCCCAGGGTTCGGGGAAATTAACTCCTACGAGCAGTACTTC. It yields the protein CASSPGFGEINSYEQYF.

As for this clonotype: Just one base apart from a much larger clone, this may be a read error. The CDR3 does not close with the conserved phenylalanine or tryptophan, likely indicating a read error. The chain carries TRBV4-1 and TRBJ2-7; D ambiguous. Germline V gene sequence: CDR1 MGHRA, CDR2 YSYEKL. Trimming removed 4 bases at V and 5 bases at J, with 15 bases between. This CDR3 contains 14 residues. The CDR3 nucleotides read TGCGCCAGCAGCCCCTGGGCCCAGAGGCACGAGCAGTACTCC. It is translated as CASSPWAQRHEQYS.

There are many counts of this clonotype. The CDR3 reads CAWIPKGGAYNEQFF. DNA of the CDR3: TGTGCCTGGATCCCGAAAGGAGGGGCATACAATGAGCAGTTCTTC. V gene TRBV30 combines with J gene TRBJ2-1; perhaps TRBD2 as D (6 bases). CDR1 is GTSNPN, CDR2 SVGIG, per germline (reference sequence). Trimming took off 4 bases at V and 4 bases at J, with 17 bases between the two ends. CDR3 length: 15 amino acids.

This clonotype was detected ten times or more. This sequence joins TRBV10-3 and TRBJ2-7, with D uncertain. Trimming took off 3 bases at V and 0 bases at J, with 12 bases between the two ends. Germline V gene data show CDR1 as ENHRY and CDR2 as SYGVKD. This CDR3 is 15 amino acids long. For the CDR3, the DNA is TGTGCCATCAGTGACTCGGACGGCGTCTCCTACGAGCAGTACTTC. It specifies CAISDSDGVSYEQYF.

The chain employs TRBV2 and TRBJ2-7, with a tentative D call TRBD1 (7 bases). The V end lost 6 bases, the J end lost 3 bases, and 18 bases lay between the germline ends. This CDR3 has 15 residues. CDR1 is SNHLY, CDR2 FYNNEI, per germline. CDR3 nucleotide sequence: TGTGCCAGCAGCCTGGAGGGGCAGGGGGGCTACGAGCAGTACTTC. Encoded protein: CASSLEGQGGYEQYF.

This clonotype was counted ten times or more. CDR3 bases: TGTGCCAGCAGCGTAGATGGGCGGGAGTACGCTGAGCAGTTCTTC. It is translated as CASSVDGREYAEQFF. The rearrangement uses TRBV9 and TRBJ2-1; 7 nucleotides match TRBD2. Looked up from germline, CDR1 is SGDLS and CDR2 is YYNGEE. V was clipped by 0 bases and J by 9 bases; unmatched bases: 9. This CDR3 has 15 amino acids.

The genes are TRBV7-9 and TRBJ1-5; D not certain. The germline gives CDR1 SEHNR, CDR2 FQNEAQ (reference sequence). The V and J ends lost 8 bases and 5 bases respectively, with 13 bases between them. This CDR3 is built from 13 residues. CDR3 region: CASATQYDQPQHF. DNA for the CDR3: TGTGCCAGCGCTACGCAATACGATCAGCCCCAGCATTTT. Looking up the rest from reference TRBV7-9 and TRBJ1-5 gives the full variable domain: DTGVSQNPRHKITKRGQNVTFRCDPISEHNRLYWYRQTLGQGPEFLTYFQNEAQLEKSRLLSDRFSAERPKGSFSTLEIQRTEQGDSAMYLCASATQYDQPQHFGDGTRLSIL.

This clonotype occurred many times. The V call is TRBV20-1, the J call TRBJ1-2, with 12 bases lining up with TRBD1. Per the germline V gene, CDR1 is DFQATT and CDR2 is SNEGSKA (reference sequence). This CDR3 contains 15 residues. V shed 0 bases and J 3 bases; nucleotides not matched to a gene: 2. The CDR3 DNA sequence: TGCAGTGCTAGAGAGGGACAGGGGGCATACTATGGCTACACCTTC. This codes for CSAREGQGAYYGYTF.

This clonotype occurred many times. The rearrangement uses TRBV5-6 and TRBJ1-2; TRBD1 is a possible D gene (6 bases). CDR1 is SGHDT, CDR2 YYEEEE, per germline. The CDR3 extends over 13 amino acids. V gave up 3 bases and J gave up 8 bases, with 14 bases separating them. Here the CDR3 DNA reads TGTGCCAGCAGCTGGGGCAGGGGTGGAGGCTACACCTTC. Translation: CASSWGRGGGYTF.

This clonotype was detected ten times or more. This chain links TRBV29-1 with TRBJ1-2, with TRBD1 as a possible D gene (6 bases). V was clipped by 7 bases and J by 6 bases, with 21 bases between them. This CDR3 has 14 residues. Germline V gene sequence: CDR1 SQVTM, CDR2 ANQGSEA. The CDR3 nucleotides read TGCAGCGGAGTTCTACAGGGTTTTCTGGATGGCTACACCTTC. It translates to CSGVLQGFLDGYTF.

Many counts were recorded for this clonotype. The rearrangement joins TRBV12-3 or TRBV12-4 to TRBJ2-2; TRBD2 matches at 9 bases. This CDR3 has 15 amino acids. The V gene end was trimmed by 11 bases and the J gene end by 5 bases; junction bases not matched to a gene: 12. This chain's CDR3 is CALGSGSRGTGELFF. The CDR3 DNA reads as TGTGCCTTGGGTAGCGGGAGCAGAGGAACCGGGGAGCTGTTTTTT.

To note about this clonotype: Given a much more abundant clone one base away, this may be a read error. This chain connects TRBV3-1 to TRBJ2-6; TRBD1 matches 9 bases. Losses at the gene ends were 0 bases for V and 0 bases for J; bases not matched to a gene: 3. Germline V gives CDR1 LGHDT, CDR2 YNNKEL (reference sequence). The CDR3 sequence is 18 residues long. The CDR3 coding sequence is TGTGCCAGCAGCCAAGATTGGGGACAGGGCTCTGGGGCCAACGTCCTGACTTTC. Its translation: CASSQDWGQGSGANVLTF. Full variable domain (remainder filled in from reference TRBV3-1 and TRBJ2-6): DTAVSQTPKYLVTQMGNDKSIKCEQNLGHDTMYWYKQDSKKFLKIMFSYNNKELIINETVPNRFSPKSPDKAHLNLHINSLELGDSAVYFCASSQDWGQGSGANVLTFGAGSRLTVL.